This T cell receptor beta chain was documented in a study of regulatory T cells in long-lasting Graves disease. Time point defined: newly diagnosed GD, antithyroid drugs for less than 3 months. Construction of the TCR library relied on RNA isolated from PBMCs. On this clonotype itself: The antigen remains undetermined. A much larger clonotype is one base distant, so this may be a read error.

Library construction for TCR beta used iRepertoire HTBI primers and Arm-PCR of CDR3 regions. Using its own MiXCR run on the multiplex PCR reads, TCRdb lists one record per CDR3 protein. The repertoire consists of some 330,000 distinct CDR3 sequences, with 12% occurring once and the leading ten covering 15% to 20%. Trimming removed 2 bases from V and 2 bases from J; junction bases left unmatched: 0. Per germline, CDR1 SGHAT and CDR2 FQNNGV. This CDR3 contains 15 residues. Study findings and constraints: Favoring TRBV28, TRBJ1-2 and TRBJ2-5 was a feature seen in persistent disease.

The same sample was also used in a study of T cells in Graves' hyperthyroidism and ophthalmopathy. This second study notes: Researchers barred patients who had uncontrolled infection, other autoimmune disease, pregnancy or lactation. Blood held most thyroid clonotypes expanded above 0.001 frequency.

This TCR was recovered from a woman aged 18-30 years with Graves disease. The J gene is TRBJ2-1, the V gene TRBV11-2; 10 nucleotides line up with TRBD2. This material consisted of peripheral blood mononuclear cells (PBMCs), taken at new diagnosis, from a patient treated with antithyroid drugs. The CDR3 DNA follows: TGTGCCAGCAGCTTAAGCGGGAGGGCCTACAATGAGCAGTTCTTC. Translating gives CASSLSGRAYNEQFF.